These 26 T cell receptor beta chains share one sample of origin, sequenced in a study of blood T cell repertoires in COVID-19. TCRdb's table, derived via immunoSEQ multiplex PCR, lists solely in-frame clones and lacks some. The sample contains 250,000 to 300,000 clones, approximately 88% of which appear only once. Sequenced sample: PBMCs or T cells enriched from blood (not recorded which). The receptors originated from a woman aged 25 to 39 who had recovered from COVID-19.

V gene TRBV20-1 combines with J gene TRBJ2-2; D perhaps matches TRBD2 (5 bases). Trimming left V 6 bases short and J 13 bases short, with 15 bases between. The CDR3 sequence is 11 residues long. Germline lookup yields CDR1 DFQATT and CDR2 SNEGSKA (reference sequence). In DNA form, the CDR3 reads TGCAGTGCCTTTTGGGGAGAGGGGCTGTTTTTT. Its translation: CSAFWGEGLFF.

The V call is TRBV9, the J call TRBJ2-1; no firm D call. This CDR3 comprises 11 residues. Trimming took 2 bases from V and 7 from J, leaving 4 bases between them. The germline V gene encodes CDR1 SGDLS and CDR2 YYNGEE. The CDR3 sequence is CASSVQNEQFF. The DNA for the CDR3 is TGTGCCAGCAGCGTTCAGAATGAGCAGTTCTTC.

V gene TRBV14 combines with J gene TRBJ2-1; no reliable D call. The CDR3 spans 16 residues. Germline values: CDR1 SGHDN, CDR2 FVKESK. Trimming cost V 1 base and J 1 base, with 11 bases left between them. Here the CDR3 DNA reads TGTGCCAGCAGCCAAGGGCTCGGAGCGTCCTACAATGAGCAGTTCTTC. Translation gives CASSQGLGASYNEQFF.

The chain has TRBV3-1 (or the pseudogene TRBV3-2) and TRBJ2-3, with TRBD2 matching over 9 bases. The CDR3 is 17 amino acids. The ends lost 2 bases at V and 1 base at J; junction bases unmatched: 7. Germline-derived CDR1 and CDR2 are LGHDT and YNNKEL (reference sequence). The CDR3 DNA reads TGTGCCAGCAGCCAACTAGCGGGAACCGGAGGCACAGATACGCAGTATTTT. Residues: CASSQLAGTGGTDTQYF.

The chain recombines TRBV10-3 with TRBJ2-3; D is unresolved. Germline CDR1 and CDR2: ENHRY and SYGVKD. The ends were cut back, 0 bases at V and 3 bases at J, with 7 bases in the middle. CDR3 length equals 14 residues. This CDR3 is CAISESIGTDTQYF. The CDR3 DNA is TGTGCCATCAGTGAGTCGATCGGGACAGATACGCAGTATTTT.

This clone appeared a single time. This rearrangement joins TRBV4-2 to TRBJ2-1; 11 bases align to TRBD2. CDR3 length: 17 residues. Germline lookup yields CDR1 LGHNA and CDR2 YNFKEQ. Trimming took 4 bases from V and 9 from J; bases not matched to a gene: 14. CDR3 in amino acids: CASSPKTALAGEVEQFF. In nucleotides, the CDR3 is TGTGCCAGCAGCCCCAAGACAGCACTAGCGGGAGAGGTTGAGCAGTTCTTC.

The V and J genes are TRBV7-2 and TRBJ1-1, with D possibly being TRBD1 (6 bases). The CDR3 loop spans 16 amino acids. Trimming stripped 3 bases from V and 4 bases from J, with 18 bases between. The germline V gene has CDR1 SGHTA and CDR2 FQGNSA. In DNA form, the CDR3 reads TGTGCCAGCAGCTTGCTCAGGGGTCCCATGGGCACTGAAGCTTTCTTT. Its translation is CASSLLRGPMGTEAFF. Using reference TRBV7-2 and TRBJ1-1 for the parts outside the CDR3, the full variable domain is GAGVSQSPSNKVTEKGKDVELRCDPISGHTALYWYRQSLGQGLEFLIYFQGNSAPDKSGLPSDRFSAERTGGSVSTLTIQRTQQEDSAVYLCASSLLRGPMGTEAFFGQGTRLTVV.

CDR3 in amino acids: CASSLGAPGGYGYTF. As DNA, the CDR3 is TGTGCCAGCAGCTTAGGGGCCCCGGGGGGGTATGGCTACACCTTC. The chain carries TRBV7-8 and TRBJ1-2, with a tentative D call TRBD1 (5 bases). Germline V CDR1 and CDR2: SGHVS, FQNEAQ. V shed 1 base and J shed 5 bases, with 14 bases lying between them. The CDR3 length is 15 residues.

The chain couples TRBV19 to TRBJ2-1; TRBD1 matches 9 bases. CDR3 size: 14 residues. Germline V gene data show CDR1 as LNHDA and CDR2 as SQIVND (reference sequence). Trimming cost V 4 bases and J 10 bases; bases outside gene matches: 8. CDR3 sequence reads: CASSKTGGRREQFF. The CDR3 coding sequence is TGTGCCAGTAGTAAAACAGGGGGCCGGAGGGAGCAGTTCTTC.

The gene calls are TRBV2 and TRBJ2-2; 8 bases line up with TRBD2. V shed 10 bases, J shed 4 bases, and the junction held 8 bases outside the gene matches. The CDR3 extends over 14 amino acids. CDR1 and CDR2 from the germline V gene are SNHLY and FYNNEI. The CDR3 is CANRIRGGTGELFF. In DNA, the CDR3 is TGTGCCAACCGGATCCGGGGGGGCACCGGGGAGCTGTTTTTT. The variable domain in full, with the rest retrieved from reference TRBV2 and TRBJ2-2, is EPEVTQTPSHQVTQMGQEVILRCVPISNHLYFYWYRQILGQKVEFLVSFYNNEISEKSEIFDDQFSVERPDGSNFTLKIRSTKLEDSAMYFCANRIRGGTGELFFGEGSRLTVL.

V usage is TRBV3-1 (or the pseudogene TRBV3-2) and J usage is TRBJ2-1, with 9 bases lining up with TRBD1. Germline V gene lookup returns CDR1 LGHDT and CDR2 YNNKEL (reference sequence). With 0 bases clipped from V and 7 bases from J, the junction kept 13 bases outside the gene matches. The length of the CDR3 is 18 residues. CDR3 amino acids: CASSQDGLGNRGRNEQFF. The DNA of the CDR3 is TGTGCCAGCAGCCAAGATGGGTTGGGGAACAGGGGGCGGAATGAGCAGTTCTTC.

This chain uses TRBV5-1 with TRBJ2-1; 8 bases agree with TRBD2. This CDR3 has 14 residues. The germline CDR1 and CDR2 sequences are SGHRS and YFSETQ. J lost 8 bases, V lost 2 bases, and 6 bases had no gene match. The CDR3 spells CASSLTSTSDEQFF. CDR3 DNA sequence: TGCGCCAGCAGCTTAACGTCGACTAGCGATGAGCAGTTCTTC. The variable domain in full, completed from reference TRBV5-1 and TRBJ2-1, reads KAGVTQTPRYLIKTRGQQVTLSCSPISGHRSVSWYQQTPGQGLQFLFEYFSETQRNKGNFPGRFSGRQFSNSRSEMNVSTLELGDSALYLCASSLTSTSDEQFFGPGTRLTVL.

The V call is TRBV5-6, the J call TRBJ2-7; the D gene is possibly TRBD2 (6 bases). This CDR3 spans 14 amino acids. V was pared by 0 bases and J by 3 bases, with 10 bases between. Germline-derived CDR1 and CDR2 are SGHDT and YYEEEE. CDR3 sequence (DNA): TGTGCCAGCAGCTTGGGACGGACTAACTACGAGCAGTACTTC. Encoded protein: CASSLGRTNYEQYF.

V and J are TRBV5-1 and TRBJ2-5, with TRBD2 matching 8 bases. V shed 0 bases and J 3 bases; nucleotides not matched to a gene: 13. This CDR3 contains 18 residues. Germline V CDR1 and CDR2: SGHRS, YFSETQ. The CDR3 DNA reads as TGCGCCAGCAGCTTGGCGCGGACTCCTAGCGGGCCAAAAGAGACCCAGTACTTC. It encodes CASSLARTPSGPKETQYF.

The gene calls are TRBV30 and TRBJ1-5, with a possible D match to TRBD1 (6 bases). The CDR3 length is 17 residues. Germline CDR1 is GTSNPN and CDR2 is SVGIG (reference sequence). Between the trimmed V and J ends, which lost 0 bases and 5 bases, there was a span of 20 bases. As DNA, the CDR3 is TGTGCCTGGAGTGTCCGGTCTGGTACAGGGTCGTATCAGCCCCAGCATTTT. Translating it yields CAWSVRSGTGSYQPQHF.

This clone was seen only a few times. The V and J genes are TRBV7-9 and TRBJ2-7, with D perhaps matching TRBD1 (6 bases). The CDR3 has 13 amino acids. Germline lookup yields CDR1 SEHNR and CDR2 FQNEAQ (reference sequence). V gave up 5 bases and J gave up 3 bases, with 11 bases separating them. The CDR3 coding sequence is TGTGCCAGCAGCGTCGGACAGTACTACGAGCAGTACTTC. It yields the protein CASSVGQYYEQYF.

This clone was detected only once. J is TRBJ1-3 and V is TRBV19; no firm D call. The germline CDR1 and CDR2 sequences are LNHDA and SQIVND (reference sequence). This CDR3 has 16 amino acids. The ends were cut back, 7 bases at V and 1 base at J, with 17 bases in the middle. The CDR3 DNA sequence: TGTGCCAGTACTCCCTCGGCAGGTTATTCTGGAAACACCATATATTTT. It specifies CASTPSAGYSGNTIYF.

This chain links TRBV6-1 with TRBJ1-6, with TRBD1 matching 11 bases. Trimming cost V 2 bases and J 9 bases; bases outside gene matches: 9. The CDR3 has 17 amino acids. CDR1 is MNHNS and CDR2 is SASEGT in the germline V gene. CDR3 DNA: TGTGCCAGCAGTGAATGGGGGCCGGGACAGGGGGGTTCACCCCTCCACTTT. This encodes CASSEWGPGQGGSPLHF.

This chain connects TRBV7-2 to TRBJ2-2; D unresolved. The length of the CDR3 is 14 residues. Germline CDR1 reads SGHTA; CDR2 reads FQGNSA. V was shortened by 8 bases and J by 0 bases, with 10 bases between the two germline ends. The chain's CDR3 is CASSRVPNTGELFF. The CDR3 DNA reads TGTGCCAGCTCCCGGGTCCCGAACACCGGGGAGCTGTTTTTT.

The chain recombines TRBV27 with TRBJ2-5, with D possibly matching TRBD1 (5 bases). The V gene lost 2 bases and the J gene lost 3 bases, with 10 bases spanning the gap. This CDR3 has 14 residues. In germline, CDR1 is MNHEY, CDR2 SMNVEV (reference sequence). The CDR3 nucleotides read TGTGCCAGCAGTTTACAGTTAGGGGAAGAGACCCAGTACTTC. It yields the protein CASSLQLGEETQYF.

The chain carries TRBV19 and TRBJ2-5; weak D call: TRBD2 (6 bases). The V gene's germline CDR1 is LNHDA and CDR2 SQIVND (reference sequence). The CDR3 consists of 12 residues. Trimming removed 6 bases from V and 5 bases from J, with 10 bases in between. The CDR3 protein is CASSVRGETQYF. CDR3 DNA sequence: TGTGCCAGTAGCGTTCGGGGGGAGACCCAGTACTTC.

The V and J genes are TRBV28 and TRBJ2-7; tentatively, D is TRBD2 (6 bases). The germline V gene has CDR1 MDHEN and CDR2 SYDVKM. The CDR3 is 15 residues long. V was shortened by 0 bases and J by 2 bases, with 11 bases between the two germline ends. The CDR3 DNA sequence: TGTGCCAGCAGTTTATGGGGGGACTTAGCCTACGAGCAGTACTTC. Its protein is CASSLWGDLAYEQYF.

The CDR3 reads CASSPQGYEQYF. CDR3 bases: TGCGCCAGCAGCCCGCAGGGTTACGAGCAGTACTTC. J is TRBJ2-7 and V is TRBV5-1, with D possibly TRBD1 on 5 matching bases. The CDR3 is 12 amino acids. Germline loops: CDR1 SGHRS, CDR2 YFSETQ. Trimming took off 4 bases at V and 4 bases at J, with 9 bases between the two ends. Full variable domain (outside the CDR3, taken from reference TRBV5-1 and TRBJ2-7): KAGVTQTPRYLIKTRGQQVTLSCSPISGHRSVSWYQQTPGQGLQFLFEYFSETQRNKGNFPGRFSGRQFSNSRSEMNVSTLELGDSALYLCASSPQGYEQYFGPGTRLTVT.

The chain carries TRBV10-3 and TRBJ1-5; 7 bases line up with TRBD1. The CDR3 extends over 17 amino acids. Trimming cost V 7 bases and J 0 bases; bases outside gene matches: 12. Germline CDR1 and CDR2: ENHRY and SYGVKD. In nucleotides, the CDR3 is TGTGCCATCACTGGGACAGCACCCTCTTATAGCAATCAGCCCCAGCATTTT. Translated: CAITGTAPSYSNQPQHF.

This clone has only one observation. The V gene is TRBV5-3, the J gene TRBJ1-2; D call uncertain. TRBV5-3 is an ORF, and what it does is uncertain. Trimming stripped 10 bases from V and 3 bases from J, with 16 bases between. CDR3 length: 13 amino acids. CDR3 residues: CAPPHLEDYGYTF. The CDR3 region has the DNA TGTGCCCCCCCCCACCTCGAGGACTATGGCTACACCTTC.

The genes are TRBV11-2 and TRBJ1-2, with D possibly being TRBD1 (5 bases). CDR1 is SGHAT and CDR2 is FQNNGV in the germline V gene. The V end lost 2 bases, the J end lost 7 bases, and 14 bases lay between the germline ends. The CDR3 runs 14 residues. In DNA form, the CDR3 reads TGTGCCAGCAGCTTAAATGGGGGGTACTCTGGCTACACCTTC. This translates into CASSLNGGYSGYTF.